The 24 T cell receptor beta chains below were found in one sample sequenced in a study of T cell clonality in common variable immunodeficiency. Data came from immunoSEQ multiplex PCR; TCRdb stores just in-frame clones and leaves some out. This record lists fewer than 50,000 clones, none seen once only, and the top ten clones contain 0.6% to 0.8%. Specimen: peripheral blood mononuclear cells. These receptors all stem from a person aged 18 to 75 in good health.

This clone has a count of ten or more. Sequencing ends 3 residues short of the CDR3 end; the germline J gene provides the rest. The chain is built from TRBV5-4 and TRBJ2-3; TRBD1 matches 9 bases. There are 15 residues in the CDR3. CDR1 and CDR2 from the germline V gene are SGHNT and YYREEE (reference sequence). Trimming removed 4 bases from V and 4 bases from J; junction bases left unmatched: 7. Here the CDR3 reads CASSPGTGRPDTQYF. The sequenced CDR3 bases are TGTGCCAGCAGCCCCGGGACAGGGAGGCCAGATACG.

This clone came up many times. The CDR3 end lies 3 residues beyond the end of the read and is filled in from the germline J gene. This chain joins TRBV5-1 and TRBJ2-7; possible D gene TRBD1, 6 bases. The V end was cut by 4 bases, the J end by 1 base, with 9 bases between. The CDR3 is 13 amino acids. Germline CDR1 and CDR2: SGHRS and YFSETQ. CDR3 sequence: CASSRDNSYEQYF. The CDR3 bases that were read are TGCGCCAGCAGCCGGGACAATTCCTACGAG.

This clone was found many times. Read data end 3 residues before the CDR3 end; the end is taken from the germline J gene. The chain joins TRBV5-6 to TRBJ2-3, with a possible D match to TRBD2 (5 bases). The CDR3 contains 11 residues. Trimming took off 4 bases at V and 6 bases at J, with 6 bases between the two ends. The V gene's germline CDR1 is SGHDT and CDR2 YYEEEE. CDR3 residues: CASSQRDTQYF. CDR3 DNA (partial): TGTGCCAGCAGCCAGCGGGATACG. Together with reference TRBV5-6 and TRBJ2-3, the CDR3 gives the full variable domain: DAGVTQSPTHLIKTRGQQVTLRCSPKSGHDTVSWYQQALGQGPQFIFQYYEEEERQRGNFPDRFSGHQFPNYSSELNVNALLLGDSALYLCASSQRDTQYFGPGTRLTVL.

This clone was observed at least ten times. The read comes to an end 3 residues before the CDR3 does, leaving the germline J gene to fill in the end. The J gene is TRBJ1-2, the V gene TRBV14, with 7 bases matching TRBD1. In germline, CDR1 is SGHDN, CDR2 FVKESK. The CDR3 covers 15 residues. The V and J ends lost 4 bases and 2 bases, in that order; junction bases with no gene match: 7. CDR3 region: CASSPWDSLNYGYTF. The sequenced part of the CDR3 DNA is TGTGCCAGCAGCCCCTGGGACAGCTTAAACTATGGC.

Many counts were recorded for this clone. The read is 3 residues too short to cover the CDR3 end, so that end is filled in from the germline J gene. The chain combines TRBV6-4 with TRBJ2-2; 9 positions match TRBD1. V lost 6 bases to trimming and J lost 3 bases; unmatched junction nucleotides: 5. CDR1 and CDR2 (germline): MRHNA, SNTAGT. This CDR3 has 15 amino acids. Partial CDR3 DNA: TGTGCCAGCAGCCCCGGGACAGGGCACACCGGGGAG. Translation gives CASSPGTGHTGE. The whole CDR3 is CASSPGTGHTGELFF.

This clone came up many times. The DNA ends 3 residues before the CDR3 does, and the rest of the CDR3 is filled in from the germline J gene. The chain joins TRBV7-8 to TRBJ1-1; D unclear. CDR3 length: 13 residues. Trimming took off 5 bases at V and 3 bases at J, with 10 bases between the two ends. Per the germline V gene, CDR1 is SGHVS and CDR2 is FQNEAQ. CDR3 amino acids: CASSLMRDTEAFF. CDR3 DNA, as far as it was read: TGTGCCAGCAGCCTGATGAGGGACACTGAA.

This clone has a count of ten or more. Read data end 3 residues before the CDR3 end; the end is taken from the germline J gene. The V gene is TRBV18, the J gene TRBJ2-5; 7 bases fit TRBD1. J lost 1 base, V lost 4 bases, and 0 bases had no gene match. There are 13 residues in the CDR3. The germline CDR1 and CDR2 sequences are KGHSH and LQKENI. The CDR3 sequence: CASSRDSQETQYF. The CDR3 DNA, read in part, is TGTGCCAGCTCACGGGACAGCCAAGAGACC. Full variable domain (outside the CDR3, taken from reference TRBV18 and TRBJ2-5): NAGVMQNPRHLVRRRGQEARLRCSPMKGHSHVYWYRQLPEEGLKFMVYLQKENIIDESGMPKERFSAEFPKEGPSILRIQQVVRGDSAAYFCASSRDSQETQYFGPGTRLLVL.

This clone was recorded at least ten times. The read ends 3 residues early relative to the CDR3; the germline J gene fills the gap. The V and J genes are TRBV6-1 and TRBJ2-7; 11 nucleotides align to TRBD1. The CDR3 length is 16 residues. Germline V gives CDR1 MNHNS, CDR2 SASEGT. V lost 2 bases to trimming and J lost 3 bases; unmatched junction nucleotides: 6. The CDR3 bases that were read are TGTGCCAGCAGTGAAAGCCCCGGGACAGGGGGCTACGAG. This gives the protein CASSESPGTGGYE. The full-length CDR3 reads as CASSESPGTGGYEQYF.

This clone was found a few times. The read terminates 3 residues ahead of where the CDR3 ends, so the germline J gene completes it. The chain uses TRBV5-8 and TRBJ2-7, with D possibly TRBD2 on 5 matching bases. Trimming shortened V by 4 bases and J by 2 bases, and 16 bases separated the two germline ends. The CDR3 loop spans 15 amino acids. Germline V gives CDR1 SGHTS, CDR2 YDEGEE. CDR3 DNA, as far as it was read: TGTGCCAGCAGCCTTGGACCGGCGGGCGCCTACGAG. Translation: CASSLGPAGAYE. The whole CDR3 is CASSLGPAGAYEQYF.

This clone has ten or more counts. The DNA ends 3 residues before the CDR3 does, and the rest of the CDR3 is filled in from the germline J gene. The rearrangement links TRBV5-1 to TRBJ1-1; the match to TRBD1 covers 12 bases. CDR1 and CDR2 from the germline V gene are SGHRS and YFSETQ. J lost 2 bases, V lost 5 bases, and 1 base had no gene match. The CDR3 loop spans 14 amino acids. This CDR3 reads CASRGTGGNTEAFF. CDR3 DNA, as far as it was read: TGCGCCAGCAGAGGGACAGGGGGCAACACTGAA.

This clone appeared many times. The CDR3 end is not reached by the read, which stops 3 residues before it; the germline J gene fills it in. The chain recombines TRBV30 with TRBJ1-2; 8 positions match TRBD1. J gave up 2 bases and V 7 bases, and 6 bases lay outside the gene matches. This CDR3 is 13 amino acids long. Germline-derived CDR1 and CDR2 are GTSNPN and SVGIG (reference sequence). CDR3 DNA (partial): TGTGCCTTACAGGGGGGGGGCAACTATGGC. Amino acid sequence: CALQGGGNYG. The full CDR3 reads CALQGGGNYGYTF.

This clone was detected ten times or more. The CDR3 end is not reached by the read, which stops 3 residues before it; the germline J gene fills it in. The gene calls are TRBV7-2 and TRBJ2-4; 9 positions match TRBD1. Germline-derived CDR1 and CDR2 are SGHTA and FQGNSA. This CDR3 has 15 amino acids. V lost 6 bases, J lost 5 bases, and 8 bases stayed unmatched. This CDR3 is CASSTNRGPENIQYF. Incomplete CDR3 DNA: TGTGCCAGCAGTACTAACAGGGGGCCAGAAAACATT. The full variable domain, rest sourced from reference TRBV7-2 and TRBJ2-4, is GAGVSQSPSNKVTEKGKDVELRCDPISGHTALYWYRQSLGQGLEFLIYFQGNSAPDKSGLPSDRFSAERTGGSVSTLTIQRTQQEDSAVYLCASSTNRGPENIQYFGAGTRLSVL.

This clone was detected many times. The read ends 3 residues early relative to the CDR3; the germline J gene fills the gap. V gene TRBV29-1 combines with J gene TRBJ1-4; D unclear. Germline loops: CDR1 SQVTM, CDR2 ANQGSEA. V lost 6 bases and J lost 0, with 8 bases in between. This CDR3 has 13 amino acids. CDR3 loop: CSVLRATNEKLFF. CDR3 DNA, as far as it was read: TGCAGCGTACTTAGAGCAACTAATGAAAAA.

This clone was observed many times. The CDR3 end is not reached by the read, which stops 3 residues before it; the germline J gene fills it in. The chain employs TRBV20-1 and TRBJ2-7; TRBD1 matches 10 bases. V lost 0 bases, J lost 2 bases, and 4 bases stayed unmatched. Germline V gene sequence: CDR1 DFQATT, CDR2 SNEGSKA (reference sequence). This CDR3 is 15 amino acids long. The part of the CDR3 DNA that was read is TGCAGTGCTAGAGATCGCGGGACAGGGGCCTACGAG. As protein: CSARDRGTGAYE. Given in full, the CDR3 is CSARDRGTGAYEQYF.

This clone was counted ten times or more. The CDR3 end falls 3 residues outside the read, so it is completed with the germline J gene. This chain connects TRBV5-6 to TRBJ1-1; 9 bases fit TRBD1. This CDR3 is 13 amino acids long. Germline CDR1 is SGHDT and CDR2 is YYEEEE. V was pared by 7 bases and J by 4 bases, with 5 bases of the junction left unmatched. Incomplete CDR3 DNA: TGTGCCAGCCGAACGACAGGGGGCACTGAA. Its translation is CASRTTGGTE. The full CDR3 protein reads CASRTTGGTEAFF.

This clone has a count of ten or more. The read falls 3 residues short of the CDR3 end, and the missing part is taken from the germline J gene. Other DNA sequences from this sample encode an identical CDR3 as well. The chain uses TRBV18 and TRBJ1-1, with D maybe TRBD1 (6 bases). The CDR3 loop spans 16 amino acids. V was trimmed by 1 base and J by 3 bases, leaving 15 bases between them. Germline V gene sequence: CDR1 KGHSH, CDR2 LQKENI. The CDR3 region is CASSPQDSTWYTEAFF. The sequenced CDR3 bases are TGTGCCAGCTCACCACAGGACAGTACTTGGTACACTGAA.

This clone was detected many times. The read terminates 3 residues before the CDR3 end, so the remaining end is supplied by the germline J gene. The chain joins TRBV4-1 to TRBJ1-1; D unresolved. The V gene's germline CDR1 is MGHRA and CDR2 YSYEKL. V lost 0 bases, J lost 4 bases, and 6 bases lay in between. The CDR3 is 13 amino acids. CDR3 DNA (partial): TGCGCCAGCAGCCAAGATGGGCGCACTGAA. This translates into CASSQDGRTE. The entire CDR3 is CASSQDGRTEAFF.

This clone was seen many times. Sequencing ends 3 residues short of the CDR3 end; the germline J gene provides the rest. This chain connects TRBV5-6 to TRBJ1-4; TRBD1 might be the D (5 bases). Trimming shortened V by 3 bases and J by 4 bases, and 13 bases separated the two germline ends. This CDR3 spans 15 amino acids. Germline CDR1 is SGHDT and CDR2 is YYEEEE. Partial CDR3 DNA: TGTGCCAGCAGCTGGACCACAGGAGTTAATGAAAAA. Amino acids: CASSWTTGVNEK. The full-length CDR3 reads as CASSWTTGVNEKLFF.

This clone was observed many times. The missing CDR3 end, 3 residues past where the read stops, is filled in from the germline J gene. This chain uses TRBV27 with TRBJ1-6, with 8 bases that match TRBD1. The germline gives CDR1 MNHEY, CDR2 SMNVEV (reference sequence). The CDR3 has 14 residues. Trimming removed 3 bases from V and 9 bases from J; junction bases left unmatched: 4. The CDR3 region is CASSFWTGSSPLHF. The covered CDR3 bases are TGTGCCAGCAGTTTCTGGACAGGGAGTTCACCC.

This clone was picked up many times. CDR3 DNA (partial): TGTGCCAGCAGTTACTCTCCGGCTCTAGCGGGGGCCTACGAG. This gives the protein CASSYSPALAGAYE. The CDR3 in its entirety is CASSYSPALAGAYEQYF. The chain has TRBV6-2 or TRBV6-3 and TRBJ2-7; 10 bases match TRBD2. The read finishes 3 residues shy of the CDR3 end, and the germline J gene is used to complete it. The CDR3 has 17 amino acids. From germline, CDR1 is MNHEY and CDR2 SVGEGT. V lost 0 bases to trimming and J lost 2 bases; unmatched junction nucleotides: 7.

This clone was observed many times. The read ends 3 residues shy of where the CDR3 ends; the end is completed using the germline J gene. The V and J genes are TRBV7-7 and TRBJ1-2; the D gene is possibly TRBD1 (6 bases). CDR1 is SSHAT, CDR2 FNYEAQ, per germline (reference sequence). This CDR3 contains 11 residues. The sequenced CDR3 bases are TGTGCTAGCCGCAGGGGTAATGGC. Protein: CASRRGNG. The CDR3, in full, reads CASRRGNGYTF.

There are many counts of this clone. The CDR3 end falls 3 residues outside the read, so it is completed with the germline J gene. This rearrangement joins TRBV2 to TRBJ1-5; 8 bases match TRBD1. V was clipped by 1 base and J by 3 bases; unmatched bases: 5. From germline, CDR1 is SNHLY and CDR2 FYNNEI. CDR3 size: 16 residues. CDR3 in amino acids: CASSEGTGLDNQPQHF. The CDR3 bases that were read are TGTGCCAGCAGTGAAGGGACAGGGTTAGACAATCAGCCC.

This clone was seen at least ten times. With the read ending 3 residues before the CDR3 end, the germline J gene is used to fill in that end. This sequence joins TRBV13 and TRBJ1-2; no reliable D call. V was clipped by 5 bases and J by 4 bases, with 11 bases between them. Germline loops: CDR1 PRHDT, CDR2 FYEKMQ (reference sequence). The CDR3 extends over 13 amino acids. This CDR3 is CASSPGGGYGYTF. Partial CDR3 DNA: TGTGCCAGCAGCCCCGGCGGTGGCTATGGC.

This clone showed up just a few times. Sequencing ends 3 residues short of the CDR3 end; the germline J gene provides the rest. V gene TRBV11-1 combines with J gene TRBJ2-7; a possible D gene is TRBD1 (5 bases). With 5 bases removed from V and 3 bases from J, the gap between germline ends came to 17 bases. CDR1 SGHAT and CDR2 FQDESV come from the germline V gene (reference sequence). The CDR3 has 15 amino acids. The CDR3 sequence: CASSATRVLNYEQYF. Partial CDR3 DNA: TGTGCCAGCAGCGCCACCAGGGTCTTAAACTACGAG. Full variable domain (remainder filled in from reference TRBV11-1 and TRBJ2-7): EAEVAQSPRYKITEKSQAVAFWCDPISGHATLYWYRQILGQGPELLVQFQDESVVDDSQLPKDRFSAERLKGVDSTLKIQPAELGDSAMYLCASSATRVLNYEQYFGPGTRLTVT.